This record concerns one T cell receptor beta chain sequence. Different DNA sequences within this sample yield the same CDR3. This CDR3 region has 15 residues. Germline CDR1 reads LNHNV; CDR2 reads YYDKDF (reference sequence). Trimming stripped 1 base from V and 4 bases from J, with 13 bases between. PCR employed 60 Vbeta and 13 Jbeta primers. The assay was immunoSEQ multiplex PCR, and TCRdb's table has in-frame clones only and misses some. The sample holds more than 150,000 clones; around 80% are singletons and the top ten take roughly 1.5%. This sample was taken from a study of cytomegalovirus exposure and HLA in healthy donors.

The sequence was collected from a man aged 18-30 years in good health and CMV-seronegative. The chain is built from TRBV15 and TRBJ2-5; D may be TRBD1 (5 bases). Sequencing input: PBMCs. CDR3 DNA sequence: TGTGCCACCAGCAGAGGGGCAGGGCGGCGAGAGACCCAGTACTTC. Translation: CATSRGAGRRETQYF.